Each of the 30 T cell receptor beta chains below was sequenced from the same sample in a study of blood T cells in healthy people across ages. It was with a sample-barcoded 5' primer and a J-beta primer mix that a second PCR of roughly 7 to 12 cycles was run. TCRdb recomputed calls from the 5' RACE reads with MiXCR, one row per CDR3 protein. The sample lists approximately 800,000 distinct CDR3 sequences; under 40% were seen once. Sequences were obtained from blood. These receptors were collected from a man between 18 and 35 years old in good health.

The chain couples TRBV6-6 to TRBJ1-2; D not resolved. The V gene's germline CDR1 is MNHNY and CDR2 SVGAGI (reference sequence). V gave up 4 bases and J gave up 4 bases, with 7 bases separating them. CDR3 size: 12 residues. The CDR3: CASSSQAYGYTF. The CDR3 bases are TGTGCCAGCAGTTCCCAGGCCTATGGCTACACCTTC.

Concerning this clonotype: It may be a read error: a sequence one base away is much more abundant. The chain recombines TRBV20-1 with TRBJ2-7, with 9 bases lining up with TRBD2. This CDR3 has 14 residues. Germline values: CDR1 DFQATT, CDR2 SNEGSKA (reference sequence). The V gene end was trimmed by 0 bases and the J gene end by 2 bases; junction bases not matched to a gene: 2. The CDR3 region has the DNA TGCAGTGCTAGAGATAGCGGGGGCCCCTACGAGCAGTACTTC. Its translation is CSARDSGGPYEQYF.

Concerning this clonotype: A junction boundary mismatches the germline segment, possibly from a read error. This chain connects TRBV20-1 to TRBJ2-5; 7 bases match TRBD1. The end of the DNA aligns better with TRBJ2-7, so the J call may be wrong. CDR1 and CDR2 (germline): DFQATT, SNEGSKA (reference sequence). The CDR3 sequence is 14 residues long. CDR3 region: CSARGDRVGYEQYF. CDR3 bases: TGCAGTGCCAGAGGCGACAGGGTGGGCTACGAGCAGTACTTC.

This clonotype occurred a few times. The genes are TRBV5-1 and TRBJ2-3; TRBD2 matches 8 bases. There are 14 residues in the CDR3. In germline, CDR1 is SGHRS, CDR2 YFSETQ. Trimming at V came to 1 base and at J to 6 bases, leaving 4 bases not matched to a gene. CDR3 sequence: CASSLQASGDTQYF. The DNA for the CDR3 is TGCGCCAGCAGCTTGCAGGCTAGCGGGGATACGCAGTATTTT.

J is TRBJ1-2 and V is TRBV20-1; no reliable D call. Deletions cut 3 bases from V and 2 bases from J, with 13 bases between. Germline-derived CDR1 and CDR2 are DFQATT and SNEGSKA (reference sequence). The CDR3 is 14 amino acids. The CDR3 DNA reads TGCAGTGCTAGGGCCCGGGCCATCAACTATGGCTACACCTTC. It encodes CSARARAINYGYTF.

V gene TRBV30 combines with J gene TRBJ1-2; D ambiguous. The CDR3 is 13 amino acids. The germline V gene has CDR1 GTSNPN and CDR2 SVGIG (reference sequence). The V end was cut by 4 bases, the J end by 4 bases, with 13 bases between. CDR3 protein: CAWTGRLGYGYTF. CDR3 DNA: TGTGCCTGGACTGGCAGGTTAGGCTATGGCTACACCTTC.

This clonotype was detected a few times. The V call is TRBV29-1, the J call TRBJ1-1; D unclear. The CDR3 runs 8 residues. Germline CDR1 is SQVTM and CDR2 is ANQGSEA. V shed 3 bases and J shed 10 bases, with 3 bases lying between them. In nucleotides, the CDR3 is TGCAGCGTTGATGGAGCTTTCTTT. Translating gives CSVDGAFF.

The chain recombines TRBV5-6 with TRBJ2-7, with 9 bases lining up with TRBD1. V was pared by 4 bases and J by 3 bases, with 11 bases of the junction left unmatched. Per germline, CDR1 SGHDT and CDR2 YYEEEE. This CDR3 contains 16 residues. The CDR3, as DNA: TGTGCCAGCAGCGCTGAAGCCGGGACAGGGATCTACGAGCAGTACTTC. Its protein product is CASSAEAGTGIYEQYF.

This chain links TRBV5-1 with TRBJ1-4, with D possibly TRBD1 on 6 matching bases. The CDR3 runs to 16 residues. Trimming removed 4 bases from V and 8 bases from J, with 21 bases in between. The germline V gene encodes CDR1 SGHRS and CDR2 YFSETQ. As DNA, the CDR3 is TGCGCCAGCAGCCCTTTCAGGGGCGGGGTAGGAGAAAAACTGTTTTTT. This gives the protein CASSPFRGGVGEKLFF.

This clonotype was seen a few times. The junction and the germline gene differ at one end; a read error may be behind it. The chain couples TRBV7-2 to TRBJ1-5, with D tentatively TRBD1 (5 bases). This CDR3 contains 16 residues. CDR1 SGHTA and CDR2 FQGNSA come from the germline V gene. The CDR3 DNA follows: TGTGCAAGCAACCATGGGGGGATCTACAGCAATCAGCCCCAGCATTTT. Protein product: CASNHGGIYSNQPQHF.

V usage is TRBV14 and J usage is TRBJ2-1, with 12 bases that match TRBD2. This CDR3 region has 18 residues. V lost 0 bases and J lost 1; bases outside the gene matches: 4. Germline lookup yields CDR1 SGHDN and CDR2 FVKESK. CDR3 bases: TGTGCCAGCAGCCAAGAGACTAGCGGGGGCTGGTCCTACAATGAGCAGTTCTTC. This codes for CASSQETSGGWSYNEQFF.

This clonotype was counted a single time. The chain couples TRBV15 to TRBJ2-1, with TRBD2 matching 13 bases. With 0 bases clipped from V and 6 bases from J, the junction kept 5 bases outside the gene matches. Germline V lookup: CDR1 LNHNV, CDR2 YYDKDF (reference sequence). The CDR3 length is 17 residues. The CDR3 DNA reads TGTGCCACCAGCAGAGATGCTGGGACTAGCGGGGTCAATGAGCAGTTCTTC. Amino acid sequence: CATSRDAGTSGVNEQFF.

The sample holds a few counts of this clonotype. The chain has TRBV6-2 or TRBV6-3 and TRBJ2-6; no reliable D call. The CDR3 loop spans 12 amino acids. CDR1 and CDR2 from the germline V gene are MNHEY and SVGEGT. Deletions cut 6 bases from V and 4 bases from J, with 4 bases between. CDR3 coding DNA: TGTGCCAGCAGGCCCGGGGCCAACGTCCTGACTTTC. The encoded protein is CASRPGANVLTF.

J is TRBJ2-5 and V is TRBV7-9, with 9 bases lining up with TRBD2. Germline CDR1 SEHNR, CDR2 FQNEAQ (reference sequence). Trimming cost V 2 bases and J 2 bases; bases outside gene matches: 12. CDR3 size: 18 residues. The CDR3 region is CASSLLGDLAGSQETQYF. The CDR3, as DNA: TGTGCCAGCAGCTTATTAGGAGATCTAGCGGGGTCTCAAGAGACCCAGTACTTC.

The rearrangement links TRBV28 to TRBJ1-5; D possibly corresponds to TRBD1 (5 bases). Germline CDR1 and CDR2: MDHEN and SYDVKM. V lost 7 bases and J lost 1, with 17 bases in between. CDR3 length: 16 residues. The CDR3 spells CASTTPAGRSNQPQHF. For the CDR3, the DNA is TGTGCCAGCACCACCCCGGCAGGGCGAAGCAATCAGCCCCAGCATTTT.

The chain links TRBV4-3 to TRBJ2-1; unclear D gene. This CDR3 region has 14 residues. V lost 4 bases and J 8 bases, leaving 15 bases between the germline ends. Germline V lookup: CDR1 LGHNA, CDR2 YSLEER. CDR3 loop: CASSLTTAPDEQFF. As DNA, the CDR3 is TGCGCCAGCAGCCTAACGACCGCCCCAGATGAGCAGTTCTTC.

This clonotype was observed a handful of times. CDR3 region: CASSDLGRGARSYEQYF. The CDR3 region has the DNA TGTGCCAGCAGTGACCTAGGCAGGGGGGCCAGGTCCTACGAGCAGTACTTC. The chain couples TRBV25-1 to TRBJ2-7; perhaps TRBD1 as D (7 bases). The CDR3 extends over 17 amino acids. Germline CDR1 is MGHDK and CDR2 is SYGVNS. Trimming cost V 3 bases and J 1 base, with 19 bases left between them.

V and J are TRBV19 and TRBJ1-1; a weak D match, TRBD1 (6 bases). Germline CDR1 reads LNHDA; CDR2 reads SQIVND (reference sequence). V was trimmed by 9 bases and J by 5 bases, leaving 22 bases between them. The CDR3 is 15 residues long. The CDR3: CARFCRQAVGTEAFF. CDR3 coding DNA: TGTGCCAGGTTTTGCCGACAGGCCGTGGGGACTGAAGCTTTCTTT. The complete variable domain, with remaining parts taken from reference TRBV19 and TRBJ1-1, reads DGGITQSPKYLFRKEGQNVTLSCEQNLNHDAMYWYRQDPGQGLRLIYYSQIVNDFQKGDIAEGYSVSREKKESFPLTVTSAQKNPTAFYLCARFCRQAVGTEAFFGQGTRLTVV.

The CDR3 region has the DNA TGTGCCAGCAGCCGGGGGAGCGCAGGGCGCAATGAGCAGTTCTTC. Translating it yields CASSRGSAGRNEQFF. This chain links TRBV7-2 with TRBJ2-1; D might be TRBD2 (6 bases). This CDR3 spans 15 amino acids. Germline-derived CDR1 and CDR2 are SGHTA and FQGNSA. The V end was cut by 5 bases, the J end by 6 bases, with 17 bases between.

A remark on this clonotype: It is unclear where the CDR3 begins or ends on the DNA, so no DNA is shown, and the CDR3 is as TCRdb lists it. The chain joins TRBV12-3 or TRBV12-4 to TRBJ2-1; TRBD1, as called in the table, went unchecked against the DNA. The length of the CDR3 is 15 amino acids, counting both ends. CDR3 amino acids: CASSSSGASYNEQFF.

This clonotype was counted many times. V usage is TRBV20-1 and J usage is TRBJ2-3, with D perhaps TRBD2 (5 bases). CDR3 length: 13 amino acids. The germline gives CDR1 DFQATT, CDR2 SNEGSKA (reference sequence). Between the trimmed V and J ends, which lost 5 bases and 7 bases, there was a span of 16 bases. The CDR3 loop is CSAQRLPLNTQYF. In DNA, the CDR3 is TGCAGTGCTCAGCGGTTGCCTCTCAATACGCAGTATTTT.

V gene TRBV7-2 combines with J gene TRBJ1-6; D perhaps matches TRBD1 (5 bases). V dropped 1 base and J dropped 8 bases, with 15 bases sitting between them. Looked up from germline, CDR1 is SGHTA and CDR2 is FQGNSA. This CDR3 spans 16 amino acids. The CDR3 protein is CASSLGLAVGDSPLHF. As DNA, the CDR3 is TGTGCCAGCAGCTTAGGTCTGGCGGTGGGGGATTCACCCCTCCACTTT.

This chain uses TRBV12-3 or TRBV12-4 with TRBJ2-3; D is uncertain. There are 17 residues in the CDR3. V was cut by 6 bases and J by 2 bases, with 21 bases left in between. The CDR3 DNA is TGTGCCAGCAGCGGTCAGCTTCTCCCCCCCCCCACAGATACGCAGTATTTT. This translates into CASSGQLLPPPTDTQYF.

Details on this clonotype: A junction boundary mismatches the germline segment, possibly from a read error. The chain has TRBV6-1 and TRBJ1-2; 9 bases are a match to TRBD1. Germline CDR1 is MNHNS and CDR2 is SASEGT. The CDR3 totals 14 residues. CDR3 sequence: CVSSRDRVDYGYTF. Written as DNA, the CDR3 is TGTGTCAGCTCTAGGGACAGGGTGGACTATGGCTACACCTTC.

This clonotype showed up just a few times. The chain has TRBV2 and TRBJ2-1; 7 positions agree with TRBD1. Germline lookup yields CDR1 SNHLY and CDR2 FYNNEI. The V segment lost 7 bases and the J segment 7 bases; nucleotides outside the gene matches: 16. The CDR3 covers 16 residues. The CDR3 sequence: CASTLTKRQGWNEQFF. CDR3 in DNA: TGTGCCAGCACCCTCACCAAAAGACAGGGATGGAATGAGCAGTTCTTC.

CDR3 coding DNA: TGTGCCACCAGCAGAGATCAGGGTTGGAAAAAACTGTTTTTT. Protein: CATSRDQGWKKLFF. The chain links TRBV15 to TRBJ1-4; D possibly corresponds to TRBD1 (5 bases). V lost 0 bases and J 9 bases, leaving 11 bases between the germline ends. CDR3 size: 14 residues. The germline V gene has CDR1 LNHNV and CDR2 YYDKDF (reference sequence).

This sequence joins TRBV30 and TRBJ2-1, with D perhaps being TRBD1 or TRBD2 (6 bases each). This CDR3 is 19 amino acids long. CDR1 is GTSNPN and CDR2 is SVGIG in the germline V gene (reference sequence). CDR3 amino acids: CASDRRGAPFFSSYNEQFF. In DNA form, the CDR3 reads TGTGCGTCCGACCGGAGGGGGGCGCCTTTCTTTAGCTCCTACAATGAGCAGTTCTTC.

This clonotype was recorded a few times. V usage is TRBV13 and J usage is TRBJ1-2; 9 nucleotides match TRBD1. This CDR3 has 19 amino acids. The V segment lost 0 bases and the J segment 0 bases; nucleotides outside the gene matches: 11. The germline V gene has CDR1 PRHDT and CDR2 FYEKMQ (reference sequence). The CDR3 region is CASSLGLGTGYSSNYGYTF. In nucleotides, the CDR3 is TGTGCCAGCAGCTTAGGCCTTGGGACAGGGTATAGCTCTAACTATGGCTACACCTTC. The variable domain in full, completed from reference TRBV13 and TRBJ1-2, reads AAGVIQSPRHLIKEKRETATLKCYPIPRHDTVYWYQQGPGQDPQFLISFYEKMQSDKGSIPDRFSAQQFSDYHSELNMSSLELGDSALYFCASSLGLGTGYSSNYGYTFGSGTRLTVV.

The gene calls are TRBV5-1 and TRBJ2-5; perhaps TRBD2 as D (5 bases). The V and J ends lost 3 bases and 1 base respectively, with 19 bases between them. Germline V lookup: CDR1 SGHRS, CDR2 YFSETQ. This CDR3 has 17 amino acids. Here the CDR3 reads CASSSLPASGIQETQYF. As DNA, the CDR3 is TGCGCCAGCAGCTCCCTACCTGCTTCGGGAATCCAAGAGACCCAGTACTTC.

The J gene is TRBJ1-1, the V gene TRBV19; D not resolved. V lost 3 bases and J 3 bases, leaving 5 bases between the germline ends. The length of the CDR3 is 12 residues. Looked up from germline, CDR1 is LNHDA and CDR2 is SQIVND (reference sequence). The CDR3 protein is CASSMLYTEAFF. The CDR3, as DNA: TGTGCCAGTAGTATGCTGTACACTGAAGCTTTCTTT.